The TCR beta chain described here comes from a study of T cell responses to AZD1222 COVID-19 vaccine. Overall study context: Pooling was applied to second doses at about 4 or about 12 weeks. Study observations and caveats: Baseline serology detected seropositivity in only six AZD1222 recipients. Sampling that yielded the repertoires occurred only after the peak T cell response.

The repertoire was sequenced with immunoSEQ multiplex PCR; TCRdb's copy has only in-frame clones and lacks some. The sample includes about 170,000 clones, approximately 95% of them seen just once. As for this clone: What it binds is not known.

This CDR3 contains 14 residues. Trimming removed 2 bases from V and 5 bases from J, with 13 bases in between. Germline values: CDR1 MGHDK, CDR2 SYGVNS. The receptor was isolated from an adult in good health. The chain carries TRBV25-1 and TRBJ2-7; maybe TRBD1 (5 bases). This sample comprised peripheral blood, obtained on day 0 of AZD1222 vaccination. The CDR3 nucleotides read TGTGCCAGCAGTGAAGTTCAGGGTTCCAACGAGCAGTACTTC. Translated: CASSEVQGSNEQYF.